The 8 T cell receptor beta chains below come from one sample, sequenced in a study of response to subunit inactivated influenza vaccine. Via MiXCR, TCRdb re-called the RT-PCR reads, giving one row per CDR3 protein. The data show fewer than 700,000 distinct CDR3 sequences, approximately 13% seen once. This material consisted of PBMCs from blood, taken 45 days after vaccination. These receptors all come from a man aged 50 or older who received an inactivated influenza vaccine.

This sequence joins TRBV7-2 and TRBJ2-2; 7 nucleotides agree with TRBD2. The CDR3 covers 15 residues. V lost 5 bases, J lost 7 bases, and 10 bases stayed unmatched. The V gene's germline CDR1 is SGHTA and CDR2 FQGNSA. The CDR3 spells CASSPVWGGNGELFF. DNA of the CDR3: TGTGCCAGCAGCCCTGTATGGGGGGGGAACGGGGAGCTGTTTTTT.

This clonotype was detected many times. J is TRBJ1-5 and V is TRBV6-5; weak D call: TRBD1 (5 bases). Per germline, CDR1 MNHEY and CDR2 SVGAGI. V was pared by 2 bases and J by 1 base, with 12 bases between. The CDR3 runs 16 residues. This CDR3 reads CASSYGRVTSNQPQHF. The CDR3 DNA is TGTGCCAGCAGTTACGGCAGGGTAACAAGCAATCAGCCCCAGCATTTT.

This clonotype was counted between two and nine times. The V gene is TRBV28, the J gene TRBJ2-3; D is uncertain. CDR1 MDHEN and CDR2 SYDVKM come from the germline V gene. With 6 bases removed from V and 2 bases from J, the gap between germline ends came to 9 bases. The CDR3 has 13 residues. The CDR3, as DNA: TGTGCCAGCAGCCCGGGTCACACAGATACGCAGTATTTT. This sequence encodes CASSPGHTDTQYF. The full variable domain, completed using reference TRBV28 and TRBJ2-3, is DVKVTQSSRYLVKRTGEKVFLECVQDMDHENMFWYRQDPGLGLRLIYFSYDVKMKEKGDIPEGYSVSREKKERFSLILESASTNQTSMYLCASSPGHTDTQYFGPGTRLTVL.

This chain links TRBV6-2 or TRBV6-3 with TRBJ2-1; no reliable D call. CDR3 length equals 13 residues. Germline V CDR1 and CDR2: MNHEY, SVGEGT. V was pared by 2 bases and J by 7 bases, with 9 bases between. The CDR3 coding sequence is TGTGCCAGCAGTTACAGGCCTGGAAATGAGCAGTTCTTC. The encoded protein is CASSYRPGNEQFF.

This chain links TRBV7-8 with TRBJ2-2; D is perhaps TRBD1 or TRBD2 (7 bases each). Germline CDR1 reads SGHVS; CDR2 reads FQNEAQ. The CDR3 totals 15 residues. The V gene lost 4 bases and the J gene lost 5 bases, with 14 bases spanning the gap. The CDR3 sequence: CASSYAGGGTGELFF. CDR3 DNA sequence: TGTGCCAGCAGCTATGCAGGGGGAGGGACCGGGGAGCTGTTTTTT.

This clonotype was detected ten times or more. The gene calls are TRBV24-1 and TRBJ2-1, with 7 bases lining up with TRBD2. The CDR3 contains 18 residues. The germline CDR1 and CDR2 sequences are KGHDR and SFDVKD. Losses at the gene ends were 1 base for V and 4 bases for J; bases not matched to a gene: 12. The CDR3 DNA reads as TGTGCCACCAGTGATTTTCAGCCGCCTAGCGGACGATACAATGAGCAGTTCTTC. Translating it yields CATSDFQPPSGRYNEQFF.

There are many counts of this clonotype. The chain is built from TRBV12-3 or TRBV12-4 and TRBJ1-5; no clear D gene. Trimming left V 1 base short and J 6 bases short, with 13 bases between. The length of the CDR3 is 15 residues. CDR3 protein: CASSLGGQVRQPQHF. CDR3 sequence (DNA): TGTGCCAGCAGTTTAGGAGGTCAGGTTCGTCAGCCCCAGCATTTT.

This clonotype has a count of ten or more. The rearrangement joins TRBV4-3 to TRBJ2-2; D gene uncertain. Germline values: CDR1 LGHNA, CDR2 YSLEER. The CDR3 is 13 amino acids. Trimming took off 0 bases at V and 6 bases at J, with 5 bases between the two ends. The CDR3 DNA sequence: TGCGCCAGCAGCCAAGATTGGGCCGGGGAGCTGTTTTTT. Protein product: CASSQDWAGELFF.